This entry describes one T cell receptor beta chain. Unique molecular identifiers were attached to individual cDNA molecules during library preparation. From the RACE reads, TCRdb called clonotypes with MiXCR, one entry per CDR3 protein. The table lists 65,000 to 80,000 distinct CDR3 sequences, about a tenth of them singletons. This entry comes from a study of human T cells and chemical hapten exposure. Time point given: patch test 1, 2 weeks after DPC sensitization. Treatment of the sample: therapeutic diphenylcyclopropenone sensitization with weekly scalp DPC. The study enrolled 18 to 70-year-old alopecia patients suitable for DPC. Sequenced material: whole blood, taken in connection with sensitization to the hapten diphenylcyclopropenone (DPC). This TCR was recovered from a woman aged 50 to 65 with alopecia areata. Some clones in this sample may be carry-over from other donors' samples.

CDR3 sequence reads: CSASGLMTSGLGRTDTQYF. The CDR3 nucleotides read TGCAGCGCCTCAGGGCTCATGACTAGCGGGCTGGGCCGCACAGATACGCAGTATTTT. The chain joins TRBV29-1 to TRBJ2-3, with 10 bases that match TRBD2. Germline assignment: CDR1 SQVTM and CDR2 ANQGSEA. This CDR3 is built from 19 residues. V lost 7 bases to trimming and J lost 1 base; unmatched junction nucleotides: 20.